Detailed here is one T cell receptor (beta chain). This sample was taken from a study of blood T cell repertoires in COVID-19. The method was immunoSEQ multiplex PCR; TCRdb's version includes in-frame clones alone and lacks a portion of them. The data hold around 130,000 clones, with 70% to 90% observed a single time. The receptor was derived from a woman in her 50s who had recovered from COVID-19. Material for sequencing was PBMCs or T cells enriched from blood (not recorded which).

CDR3 sequence reads: CASSPPGTGYNEQFF. CDR3 DNA sequence: TGTGCCAGCAGCCCTCCCGGGACAGGATACAATGAGCAGTTCTTC. The gene calls are TRBV4-2 and TRBJ2-1, with TRBD1 identical over 8 bases. This CDR3 comprises 15 residues. Germline-derived CDR1 and CDR2 are LGHNA and YNFKEQ. J was trimmed by 4 bases and V by 4 bases; bases with no gene match: 6.